The 4 T cell receptor beta chains given below trace back to one sample, sequenced in a study of cytomegalovirus exposure and HLA in healthy donors. Use of 60 Vbeta and 13 Jbeta primers characterized the PCR. The protocol was immunoSEQ multiplex PCR, while the TCRdb copy is restricted to in-frame clones and leaves out a portion. The data show 52,000 or so clones, more than 60% seen once. The sequenced sample consisted of PBMCs. The receptors here all came from a middle-aged woman in good health and CMV-seropositive.

The V and J genes are TRBV6-5 and TRBJ1-1; possible D gene TRBD1, 5 bases. The germline V gene has CDR1 MNHEY and CDR2 SVGAGI. The V gene lost 2 bases and the J gene lost 1 base, with 8 bases spanning the gap. The CDR3 runs 14 residues. The DNA for the CDR3 is TGTGCCAGCAGTTACGGGGGGGAGAACACTGAAGCTTTCTTT. It yields the protein CASSYGGENTEAFF.

The rearrangement links TRBV5-1 to TRBJ2-6; no definite D call. CDR1 is SGHRS and CDR2 is YFSETQ in the germline V gene. Trimming stripped 0 bases from V and 2 bases from J, with 9 bases between. The CDR3 contains 16 residues. This CDR3 is CASSLDVGAGANVLTF. The DNA for the CDR3 is TGCGCCAGCAGCTTGGATGTAGGAGCTGGGGCCAACGTCCTGACTTTC.

The chain carries TRBV2 and TRBJ2-5; TRBD1 agrees at 9 bases. The CDR3 totals 15 residues. The ends lost 6 bases at V and 5 bases at J; junction bases unmatched: 10. Germline values: CDR1 SNHLY, CDR2 FYNNEI. The CDR3 sequence is CASSPQTGGRETQYF. The CDR3 DNA reads as TGTGCCAGCAGCCCTCAGACAGGGGGGAGGGAGACCCAGTACTTC.

The chain uses TRBV7-6 and TRBJ1-1; 7 positions match TRBD1. Per the germline V gene, CDR1 is SGHVS and CDR2 is FNYEAQ. V gave up 5 bases and J gave up 11 bases; unmatched junction bases: 11. The CDR3 is made up of 13 amino acids. CDR3 protein: CASSPTGTALAFF. DNA for the CDR3: TGTGCCAGCAGCCCGACAGGGACCGCGCTCGCTTTCTTT.